The entry below gives a single T cell receptor beta chain sequence along with its context. The data were taken from a study of T cells in Graves' hyperthyroidism and ophthalmopathy. Uncontrolled infections, other autoimmune diseases, pregnancy or lactation led to exclusion of patients. The source of the PBMCs was approximately 9.5 ml of fresh peripheral blood. Per the germline V gene, CDR1 is LNHNV and CDR2 is YYDKDF (reference sequence). V lost 1 base, J lost 8 bases, and 14 bases lay in between. The CDR3 loop spans 15 amino acids. RNA transcripts served as the template for amplifying TCR beta CDR3 regions. An initial round of RT-PCR targeting the TCR CDR3 relied on the HTBI primer set. TCRdb called the multiplex PCR reads again in MiXCR, with one record for every CDR3 protein. The sample has around 530,000 distinct CDR3 sequences; about 15% are singletons.

The V and J genes are TRBV15 and TRBJ1-4, with D possibly being TRBD1 (6 bases). The clonotype was recovered from a woman aged 18-29 years with Graves' ophthalmopathy. What was sequenced was blood. CDR3: CATSRAGEVGEKLFF. The DNA of the CDR3 is TGTGCCACCAGCAGAGCAGGGGAGGTTGGCGAAAAACTGTTTTTT. Filled out from reference TRBV15 and TRBJ1-4, the complete variable domain reads DAMVIQNPRYQVTQFGKPVTLSCSQTLNHNVMYWYQQKSSQAPKLLFHYYDKDFNNEADTPDNFQSRRPNTSFCFLDIRSPGLGDTAMYLCATSRAGEVGEKLFFGSGTQLSVL.